This T cell receptor beta chain was identified in a study of blood T cell repertoires in COVID-19. This CDR3 comprises 13 residues. Deletions cut 3 bases from V and 7 bases from J, with 10 bases between. Authors' methods: Amplifying reference gene primers gave estimates of nucleated cell counts. Assay: immunoSEQ multiplex PCR; the TCRdb copy retains only in-frame clones and omits some. The V and J calls and clone size were taken over from that table, and D and trimming were inferred from the DNA. The sample has over 60,000 clones, about 81% seen once. The sample was peripheral blood. The clonotype was recovered from a human donor in a cohort sampled during active COVID-19. The V and J genes are TRBV12-3 or TRBV12-4 and TRBJ1-5; maybe TRBD1 (5 bases). The CDR3 region has the DNA TGTGCCAGCAGTTTGGAGTCAGGGCAGCCCCAGCATTTT. Translating it yields CASSLESGQPQHF.